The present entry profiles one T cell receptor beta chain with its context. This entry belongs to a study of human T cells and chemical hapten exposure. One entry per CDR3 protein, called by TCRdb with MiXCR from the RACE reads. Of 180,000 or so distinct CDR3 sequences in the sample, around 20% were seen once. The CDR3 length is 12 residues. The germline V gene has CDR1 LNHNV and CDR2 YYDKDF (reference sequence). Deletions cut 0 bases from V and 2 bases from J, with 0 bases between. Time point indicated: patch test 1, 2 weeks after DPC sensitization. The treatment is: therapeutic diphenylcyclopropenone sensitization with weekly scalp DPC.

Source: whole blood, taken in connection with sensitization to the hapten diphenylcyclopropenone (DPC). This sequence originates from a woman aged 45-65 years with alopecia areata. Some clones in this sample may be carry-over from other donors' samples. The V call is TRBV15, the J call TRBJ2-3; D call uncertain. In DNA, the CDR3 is TGTGCCACCAGCAGAGACACAGATACGCAGTATTTT. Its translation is CATSRDTDTQYF.